This TCR beta chain is from a study of blood T cell repertoires in COVID-19. Study details: Samples representing acute and convalescent COVID-19 were sourced from the United States, Italy and Spain.

Those who participated ranged in age from 18 to 89 years and resided in around 22 US areas. Membership in each cohort depended on participant-reported clinical history. Authors' analysis steps: Reference gene primer amplification gave estimated nucleated cell counts. Assay used: immunoSEQ multiplex PCR; TCRdb lists only in-frame clones, some missing. The DNA was the basis for D and trimming; V, J and clone size are from that table. Counted here are just over 300,000 clones, about 91% occurring once; the ten biggest clones make up around a tenth. The CDR3 contains 16 residues. Germline CDR1 and CDR2: KGHSH and LQKENI. Trimming removed 2 bases at V and 2 bases at J, with 13 bases between.

Sequenced sample: PBMCs or T cells enriched from blood (not recorded which). The sequence derives from a woman between 35 and 50 years old who had recovered from COVID-19. The chain carries TRBV18 and TRBJ1-3; D is undetermined. CDR3 sequence: CASSPSRGSTGNTIYF. CDR3 bases: TGTGCCAGCTCACCAAGCCGCGGCAGCACTGGAAACACCATATATTTT.